The entry below describes one T cell receptor beta chain. The antigen is not known. TCRdb re-analyzed the 5' RACE reads; it lists each CDR3 protein once, without DNA. There are 150,000 to 160,000 distinct CDR3 sequences in the sample, with around a third held by the top ten. This entry belongs to a study of T cells expressing NK-cell markers. Points from the study as a whole: These clonotypes additionally ranked first within the CD3+CD56-NKG2C+ fraction of four donors.

CDR3 size: 17 residues. Germline-derived CDR1 and CDR2 are SGHKS and YYEKEE (reference sequence). This chain uses TRBV5-5 with TRBJ2-2; TCRdb's D call, TRBD2, is unchecked because there is no DNA. The receptor was derived from a woman aged 45-65 years in good health. Sequenced sample: blood T cells: a sorted CD56 or NKG2C T cell subset, CD4+ or CD8+ T cells, or bulk PBMC T cells (not recorded which). CDR3 protein: CASSLTSGRGGTGELFF.